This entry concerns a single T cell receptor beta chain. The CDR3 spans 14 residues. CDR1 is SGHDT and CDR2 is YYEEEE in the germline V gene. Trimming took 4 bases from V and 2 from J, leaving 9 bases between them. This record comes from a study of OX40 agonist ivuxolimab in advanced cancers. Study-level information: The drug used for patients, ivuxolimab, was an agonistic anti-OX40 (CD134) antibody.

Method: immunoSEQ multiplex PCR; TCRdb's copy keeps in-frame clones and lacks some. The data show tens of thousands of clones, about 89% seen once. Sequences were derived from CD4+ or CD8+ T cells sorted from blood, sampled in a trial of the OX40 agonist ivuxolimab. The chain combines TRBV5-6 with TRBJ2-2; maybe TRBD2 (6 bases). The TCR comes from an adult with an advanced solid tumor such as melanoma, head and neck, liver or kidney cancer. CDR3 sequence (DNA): TGTGCCAGCAGCGCGGGACTTAACACCGGGGAGCTGTTTTTT. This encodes CASSAGLNTGELFF.